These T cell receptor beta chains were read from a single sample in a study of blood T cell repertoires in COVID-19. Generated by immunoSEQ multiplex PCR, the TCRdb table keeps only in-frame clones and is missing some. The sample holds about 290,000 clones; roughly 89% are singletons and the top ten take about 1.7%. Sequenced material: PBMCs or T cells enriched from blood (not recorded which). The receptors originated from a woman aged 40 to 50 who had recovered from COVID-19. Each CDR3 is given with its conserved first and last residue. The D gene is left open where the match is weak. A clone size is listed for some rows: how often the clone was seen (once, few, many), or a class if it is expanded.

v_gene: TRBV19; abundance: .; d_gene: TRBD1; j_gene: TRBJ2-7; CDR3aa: CASRDRGTKEQYF; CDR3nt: TGTGCCAGCAGGGACAGGGGAACGAAGGAACAGTACTTC
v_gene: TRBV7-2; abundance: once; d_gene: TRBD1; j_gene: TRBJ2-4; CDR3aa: CASSSQGAGNIQYF; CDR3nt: TGTGCCAGCAGCTCCCAGGGGGCCGGAAACATTCAGTACTTC
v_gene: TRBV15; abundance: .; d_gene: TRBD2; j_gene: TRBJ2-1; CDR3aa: CATSRGPGLAGNNEQFF; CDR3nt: TGTGCCACCAGCAGGGGGCCGGGACTAGCGGGCAACAATGAGCAGTTCTTC
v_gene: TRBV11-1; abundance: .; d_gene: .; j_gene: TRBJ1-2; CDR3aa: CASSLAPRDGYTF; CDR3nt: TGTGCCAGCAGCTTAGCCCCCAGGGATGGCTACACCTTC
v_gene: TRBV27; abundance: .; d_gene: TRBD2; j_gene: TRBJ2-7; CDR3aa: CASSLKRGPTYEQYF; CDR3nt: TGTGCCAGCAGTTTAAAGCGGGGGCCCACCTACGAGCAGTACTTC
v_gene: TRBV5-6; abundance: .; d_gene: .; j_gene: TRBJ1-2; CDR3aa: CASTLGGGRGYTF; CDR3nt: TGTGCCAGCACCCTAGGGGGAGGGCGCGGCTACACCTTC
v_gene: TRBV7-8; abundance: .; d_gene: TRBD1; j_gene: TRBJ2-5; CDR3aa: CASSLAYTGVGETQYF; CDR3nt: TGTGCCAGCAGCTTAGCGTATACAGGGGTTGGGGAGACCCAGTACTTC
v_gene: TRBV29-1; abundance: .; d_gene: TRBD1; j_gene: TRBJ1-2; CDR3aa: CSVVTGGGYGYTF; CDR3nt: TGCAGCGTTGTGACAGGGGGCGGCTATGGCTACACCTTC
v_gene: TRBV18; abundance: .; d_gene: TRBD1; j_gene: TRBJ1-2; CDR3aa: CASSLGQGEGYTF; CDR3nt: TGTGCCAGCTCACTTGGACAGGGGGAAGGCTACACCTTC
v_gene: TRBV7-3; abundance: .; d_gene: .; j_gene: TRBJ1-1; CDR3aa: CASSLILNTEAFF; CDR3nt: TGTGCCAGCAGCTTAATCCTCAACACTGAAGCTTTCTTT
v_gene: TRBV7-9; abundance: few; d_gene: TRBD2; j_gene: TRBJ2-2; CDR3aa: CASSPMTSGLRSTGELFF; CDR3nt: TGTGCCAGCAGTCCTATGACTAGCGGCCTACGAAGCACCGGGGAGCTGTTTTTT
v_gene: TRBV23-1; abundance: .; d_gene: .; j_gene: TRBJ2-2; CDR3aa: CASSQTLHDSTDTGELFF; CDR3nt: TGCGCCAGCAGTCAGACGCTTCACGACTCAACGGACACCGGGGAGCTGTTTTTT
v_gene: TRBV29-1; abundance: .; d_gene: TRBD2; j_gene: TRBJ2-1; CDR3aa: CSVETSGELYNEQFF; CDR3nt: TGCAGCGTTGAGACTAGCGGGGAGCTATACAATGAGCAGTTCTTC
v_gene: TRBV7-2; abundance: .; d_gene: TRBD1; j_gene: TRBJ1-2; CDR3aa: CASSLVGRGVDGYTF; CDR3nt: TGTGCCAGCAGCTTAGTCGGCAGGGGGGTTGATGGCTACACCTTC
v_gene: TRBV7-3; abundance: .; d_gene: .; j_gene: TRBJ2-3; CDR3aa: CASSPMDYPTTYYTQYF; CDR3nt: TGTGCCAGCAGCCCCATGGACTACCCAACCACTTATTATACGCAGTATTTT
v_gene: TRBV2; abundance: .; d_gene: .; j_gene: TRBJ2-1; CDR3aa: CASIRGTNEQFF; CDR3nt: TGTGCCAGCATTCGAGGAACCAATGAGCAGTTCTTC
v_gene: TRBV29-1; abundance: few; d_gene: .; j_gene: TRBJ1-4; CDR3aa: CSVYAGLTTNEKLFF; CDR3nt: TGCAGCGTTTACGCAGGGCTGACAACTAATGAAAAACTGTTTTTT
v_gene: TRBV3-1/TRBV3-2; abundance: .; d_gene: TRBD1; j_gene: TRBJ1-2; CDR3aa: CASSPFPGTGWSNYGYTF; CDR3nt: TGTGCCAGCAGCCCCTTCCCAGGGACAGGGTGGAGTAACTATGGCTACACCTTC
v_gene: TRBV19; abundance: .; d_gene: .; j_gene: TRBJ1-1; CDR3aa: CASSSDTNTEAFF; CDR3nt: TGTGCCAGTAGTAGTGACACTAACACTGAAGCTTTCTTT
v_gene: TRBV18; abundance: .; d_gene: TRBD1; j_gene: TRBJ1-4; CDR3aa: CASSPLPGTENEKLFF; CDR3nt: TGTGCCAGCTCACCACTGCCGGGGACAGAGAATGAAAAACTGTTTTTT
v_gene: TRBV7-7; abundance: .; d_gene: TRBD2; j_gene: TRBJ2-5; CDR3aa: CASSSGTSGSGAQYF; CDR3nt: TGTGCTAGCAGCTCAGGGACTAGCGGGAGTGGGGCCCAGTACTTC
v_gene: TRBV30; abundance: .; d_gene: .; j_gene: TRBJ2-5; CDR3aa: CAWSVILVETQYF; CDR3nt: TGTGCCTGGAGTGTAATACTAGTGGAGACCCAGTACTTC
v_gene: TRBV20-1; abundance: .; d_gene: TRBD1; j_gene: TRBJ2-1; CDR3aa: CSASPPHGTGGNEQFF; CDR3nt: TGCAGTGCTAGTCCACCCCACGGGACAGGGGGCAATGAGCAGTTCTTC
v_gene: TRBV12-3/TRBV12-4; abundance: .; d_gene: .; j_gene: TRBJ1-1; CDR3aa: CASSLVPGGGTFF; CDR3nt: TGTGCCAGCAGTTTAGTCCCCGGGGGAGGGACTTTCTTT
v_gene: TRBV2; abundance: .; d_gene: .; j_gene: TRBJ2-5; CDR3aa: CASRIQGRETQYF; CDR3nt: TGTGCCAGCAGGATACAGGGACGAGAGACCCAGTACTTC
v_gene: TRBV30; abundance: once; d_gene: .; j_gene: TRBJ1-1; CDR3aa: CAWSPPTQVNAFF; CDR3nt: TGTGCCTGGAGTCCACCAACTCAGGTGAATGCTTTCTTT
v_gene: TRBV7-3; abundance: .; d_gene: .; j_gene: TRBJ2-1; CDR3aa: CASSPLAGNEQFF; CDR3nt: TGTGCCAGCAGCCCATTGGCGGGGAATGAGCAGTTCTTC
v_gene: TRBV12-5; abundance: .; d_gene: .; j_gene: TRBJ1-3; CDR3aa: CASRSLGFDSGNTIYF; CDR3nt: TGTGCTAGCCGATCCCTAGGCTTTGACTCTGGAAACACCATATATTTT
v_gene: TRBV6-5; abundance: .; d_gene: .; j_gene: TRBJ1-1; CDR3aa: CASVDSGWTAEAFF; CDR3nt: TGTGCCAGCGTAGATTCGGGGTGGACTGCTGAAGCTTTCTTT
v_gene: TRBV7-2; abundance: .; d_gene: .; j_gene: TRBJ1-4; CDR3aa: CASSLVIANEKLFF; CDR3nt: TGTGCCAGCAGCTTAGTCATAGCTAATGAAAAACTGTTTTTT
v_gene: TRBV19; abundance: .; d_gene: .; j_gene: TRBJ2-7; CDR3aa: CASSIGQGLQYF; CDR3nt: TGTGCCAGTAGTATAGGTCAGGGCCTTCAGTACTTC
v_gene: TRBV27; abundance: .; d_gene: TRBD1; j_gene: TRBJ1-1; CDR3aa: CASSRTGAEAFF; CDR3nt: TGTGCCAGCAGTCGGACAGGTGCTGAAGCTTTCTTT
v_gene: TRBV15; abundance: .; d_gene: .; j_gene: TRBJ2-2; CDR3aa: CATSREQARTGELFF; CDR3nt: TGTGCCACCAGCAGAGAACAGGCCCGCACCGGGGAGCTGTTTTTT
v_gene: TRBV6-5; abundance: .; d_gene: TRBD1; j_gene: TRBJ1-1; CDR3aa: CASSYIRTGGNTEAFF; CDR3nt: TGTGCCAGCAGTTACATTCGGACAGGGGGGAACACTGAAGCTTTCTTT
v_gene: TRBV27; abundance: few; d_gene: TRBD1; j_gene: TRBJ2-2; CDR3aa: CASRKVGLTGGELFF; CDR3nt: TGTGCCAGCAGGAAAGTGGGTCTGACAGGGGGGGAGCTGTTTTTT
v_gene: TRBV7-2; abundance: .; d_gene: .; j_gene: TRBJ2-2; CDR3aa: CASSLGATGELFF; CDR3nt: TGTGCCAGCAGCTTAGGAGCCACCGGGGAGCTGTTTTTT
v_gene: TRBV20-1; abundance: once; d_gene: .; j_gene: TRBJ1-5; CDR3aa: CSASYQGGQPQHF; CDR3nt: TGCAGTGCTAGTTACCAGGGAGGCCAGCCCCAGCATTTT
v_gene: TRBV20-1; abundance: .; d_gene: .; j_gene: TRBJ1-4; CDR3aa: CSASKAGPREKLFF; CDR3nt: TGCAGTGCTAGTAAGGCAGGGCCTAGGGAAAAACTGTTTTTT
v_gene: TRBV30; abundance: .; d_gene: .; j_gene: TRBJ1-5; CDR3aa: CAWSGGNNQPQHF; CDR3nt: TGTGCCTGGAGTGGCGGTAACAATCAGCCCCAGCATTTT
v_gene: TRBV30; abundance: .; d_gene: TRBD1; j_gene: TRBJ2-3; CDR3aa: CASDRGGTDTQYF; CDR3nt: TGTGCTTCGGACAGGGGGGGCACAGATACGCAGTATTTT
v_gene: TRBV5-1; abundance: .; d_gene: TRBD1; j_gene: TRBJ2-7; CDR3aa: CASRSGQGEVQYF; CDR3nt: TGCGCCAGCAGATCAGGACAGGGAGAAGTGCAGTACTTC
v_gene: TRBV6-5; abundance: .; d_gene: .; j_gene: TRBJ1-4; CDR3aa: CASSLSPGLNEKLFF; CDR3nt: TGTGCCAGCAGTTTATCTCCGGGACTTAATGAAAAACTGTTTTTT
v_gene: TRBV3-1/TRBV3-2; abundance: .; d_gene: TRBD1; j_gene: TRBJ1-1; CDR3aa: CASSQGGQFLQAFF; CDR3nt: TGTGCCAGCAGCCAAGGGGGACAGTTCCTACAAGCTTTCTTT
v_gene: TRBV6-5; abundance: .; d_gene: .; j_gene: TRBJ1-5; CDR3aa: CASSPEKGANQPQHF; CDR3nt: TGTGCCAGCAGCCCCGAAAAAGGGGCGAATCAGCCCCAGCATTTT
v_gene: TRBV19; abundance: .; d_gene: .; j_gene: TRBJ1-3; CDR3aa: CASRTGFTGNTIYF; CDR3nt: TGTGCCAGTAGAACAGGGTTTACTGGAAACACCATATATTTT